This T cell receptor beta chain was identified in a study of blood T cells in healthy people across ages. Points from the study as a whole: The study found TCR beta diversity correlated strongly with naive T cell percentage. There were more naive CD4+ cells and higher diversity in long-lived donors than in aged donors. PBMC samples, being unsorted, prevented any conclusive comparison of naive and antigen-experienced cells.

Collection of 9.5 to 10 milliliters of peripheral blood was performed for each donor. The second PCR ran 7 to 11 cycles with a sample-barcoded 5' primer and J-beta primers. From the 5' RACE reads, TCRdb called clonotypes with MiXCR, one entry per CDR3 protein. The table shows about 730,000 distinct CDR3 sequences, with about 42% occurring only once. Points on this clonotype: The antigen remains unidentified.

The CDR3 sequence is 15 residues long. J gave up 6 bases and V 1 base, and 2 bases lay outside the gene matches. Germline CDR1 reads LGHNA; CDR2 reads YSLEER. This chain links TRBV4-3 with TRBJ2-3, with TRBD1 matching 12 bases. The TCR originated in a woman in her sixties in good health. The sample consisted of blood. CDR3 nucleotide sequence: TGCGCCAGCAGCCAAGGGGACAGGGGGCCTGATACGCAGTATTTT. Amino acids: CASSQGDRGPDTQYF.